The 2 T cell receptor beta chains given below trace back to one sample, sequenced in a study of OX40 agonist ivuxolimab in advanced cancers. Assay used: immunoSEQ multiplex PCR; TCRdb lists only in-frame clones, some missing. The table lists about 71,000 clones, 85% to 90% of them singletons. The input for sequencing was CD4+ or CD8+ T cells sorted from blood, taken in a trial of the OX40 agonist ivuxolimab. These receptors were obtained from an adult with an advanced solid tumor such as melanoma, head and neck, liver or kidney cancer.

By proportion, this clone is medium-sized. V and J are TRBV5-1 and TRBJ1-1; D may be TRBD1 (6 bases). The V end was cut by 0 bases, the J end by 5 bases, with 17 bases between. CDR3 length equals 16 residues. The germline CDR1 and CDR2 sequences are SGHRS and YFSETQ. CDR3 sequence reads: CASSLGSTGSGTEAFF. CDR3 nucleotides: TGCGCCAGCAGCTTGGGGTCGACAGGCTCGGGAACTGAAGCTTTCTTT. The variable domain in full, with the rest retrieved from reference TRBV5-1 and TRBJ1-1, is KAGVTQTPRYLIKTRGQQVTLSCSPISGHRSVSWYQQTPGQGLQFLFEYFSETQRNKGNFPGRFSGRQFSNSRSEMNVSTLELGDSALYLCASSLGSTGSGTEAFFGQGTRLTVV.

V is TRBV7-2 and J is TRBJ2-3; no firm D call. The V and J ends lost 2 bases and 0 bases respectively, with 12 bases between them. Germline CDR1 reads SGHTA; CDR2 reads FQGNSA. This CDR3 region has 16 residues. The CDR3 sequence is CASSLFSVHSTDTQYF. In nucleotides, the CDR3 is TGTGCCAGCAGCTTATTCTCCGTTCATAGCACAGATACGCAGTATTTT.